The 8 T cell receptor beta chains below all came from one sample that was sequenced in a study of shared clonotypes between healthy human individuals. Clones were sequenced by immunoSEQ multiplex PCR, and TCRdb holds only the in-frame ones, with some missing. Among roughly 1,100,000 clones listed, around 76% were seen once. Sequencing was performed on memory CD4+ T cells sorted from blood. Subset: CD45RA-negative fraction. Every receptor here comes from a man younger than 35 in good health.

The CDR3 DNA reads TGTGCCAGCACCCCGGGGGGAGGCTCCTATAATTCACCCCTCCACTTT. The encoded protein is CASTPGGGSYNSPLHF. The chain carries TRBV6-6 and TRBJ1-6; TRBD1 is a possible D gene (5 bases). CDR3 length: 16 residues. Deletions cut 7 bases from V and 0 bases from J, with 13 bases between. CDR1 is MNHNY, CDR2 SVGAGI, per germline (reference sequence).

This chain joins TRBV6-1 and TRBJ2-2, with 7 bases fitting TRBD1. The length of the CDR3 is 15 residues. Looked up from germline, CDR1 is MNHNS and CDR2 is SASEGT. The ends lost 5 bases at V and 6 bases at J; junction bases unmatched: 9. The CDR3 DNA sequence: TGTGCCAGCAGTCTAGTGCGACAGGGAGCCGGGGAGCTGTTTTTT. Translated, it gives CASSLVRQGAGELFF.

The chain uses TRBV2 and TRBJ1-6; D is ambiguous. The ends were cut back, 1 base at V and 12 bases at J, with 19 bases in the middle. The CDR3 spans 16 residues. Germline-derived CDR1 and CDR2 are SNHLY and FYNNEI. The CDR3 protein is CASSEDNILSIRPLHF. The CDR3 bases are TGTGCCAGCAGTGAAGACAACATATTAAGTATTCGACCCCTCCACTTT.

This chain connects TRBV6-6 to TRBJ2-2, with 8 bases aligning to TRBD2. There are 13 residues in the CDR3. Germline V gives CDR1 MNHNY, CDR2 SVGAGI (reference sequence). Losses at the gene ends were 8 bases for V and 10 bases for J; bases not matched to a gene: 9. In DNA, the CDR3 is TGTGCCAGCCGCCGGGAGGGCCGTGTGGAGCTGTTTTTT. As protein: CASRREGRVELFF.

There are a few counts of this clone. This sequence joins TRBV19 and TRBJ1-5, with a tentative D call TRBD1 (6 bases). Germline CDR1 and CDR2: LNHDA and SQIVND (reference sequence). This CDR3 region has 12 residues. Deletions cut 6 bases from V and 6 bases from J, with 9 bases between. CDR3 amino acids: CASRLQGQPQHF. For the CDR3, the DNA is TGTGCCAGTAGGCTACAGGGTCAGCCCCAGCATTTT.

This rearrangement joins TRBV7-8 to TRBJ2-5; D may match TRBD1 or TRBD2 (6 bases each). The germline V gene has CDR1 SGHVS and CDR2 FQNEAQ. Trimming removed 0 bases from V and 2 bases from J, with 16 bases in between. This CDR3 has 17 amino acids. The CDR3 coding sequence is TGTGCCAGCAGCTTAGCGCTAGGGGGGCCGGGGCAAGAGACCCAGTACTTC. This gives the protein CASSLALGGPGQETQYF.

V usage is TRBV29-1 and J usage is TRBJ2-1, with 7 bases fitting TRBD1. After removal of 5 bases from V and 8 bases from J, the junction contained 9 bases not matched to a gene. Germline CDR1 SQVTM, CDR2 ANQGSEA. The CDR3 has 13 amino acids. For the CDR3, the DNA is TGCAGCGTTAGGACAGGCCCAAGGGATGAGCAGTTCTTC. This gives the protein CSVRTGPRDEQFF.

This clone was recorded only once. The chain is built from TRBV2 and TRBJ2-4; 7 bases are shared with TRBD1. The V and J ends lost 5 bases and 7 bases, in that order; junction bases with no gene match: 14. Germline values: CDR1 SNHLY, CDR2 FYNNEI. CDR3 length: 16 residues. CDR3 sequence: CASSTGGDRVMNIQYF. CDR3 DNA: TGTGCCAGCAGTACTGGCGGTGACAGGGTGATGAACATTCAGTACTTC.